The T cell receptor beta chain described here comes from a study of control samples from healthy donors and cancer patients. Libraries were prepared by immunoSEQ multiplex PCR; TCRdb keeps only in-frame clonotypes and omits some of them. The sample has some 71,000 clones; 90% are singletons. J was trimmed by 5 bases and V by 5 bases; bases with no gene match: 7. Germline V gene data show CDR1 as SGHAT and CDR2 as FQNNGV. The length of the CDR3 is 14 residues. The specimen sequenced was PBMCs. This sequence originates from a woman in her forties or fifties with colorectal cancer. This chain joins TRBV11-2 and TRBJ2-5, with 8 bases that match TRBD2. For the CDR3, the DNA is TGTGCCAGCAGCGATGGGACTAGTCGGGAGACCCAGTACTTC. Residues: CASSDGTSRETQYF.